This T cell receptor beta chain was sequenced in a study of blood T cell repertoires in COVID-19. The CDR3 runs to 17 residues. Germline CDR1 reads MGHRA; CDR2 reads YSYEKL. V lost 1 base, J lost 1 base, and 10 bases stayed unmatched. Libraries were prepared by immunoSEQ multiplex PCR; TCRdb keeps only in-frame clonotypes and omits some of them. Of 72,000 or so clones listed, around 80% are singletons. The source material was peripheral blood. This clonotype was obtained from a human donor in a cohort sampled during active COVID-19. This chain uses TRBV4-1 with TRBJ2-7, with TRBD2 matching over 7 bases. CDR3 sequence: CASSQGLAGIGSYEQYF. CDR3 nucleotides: TGCGCCAGCAGCCAAGGACTAGCTGGGATTGGGTCCTACGAGCAGTACTTC.